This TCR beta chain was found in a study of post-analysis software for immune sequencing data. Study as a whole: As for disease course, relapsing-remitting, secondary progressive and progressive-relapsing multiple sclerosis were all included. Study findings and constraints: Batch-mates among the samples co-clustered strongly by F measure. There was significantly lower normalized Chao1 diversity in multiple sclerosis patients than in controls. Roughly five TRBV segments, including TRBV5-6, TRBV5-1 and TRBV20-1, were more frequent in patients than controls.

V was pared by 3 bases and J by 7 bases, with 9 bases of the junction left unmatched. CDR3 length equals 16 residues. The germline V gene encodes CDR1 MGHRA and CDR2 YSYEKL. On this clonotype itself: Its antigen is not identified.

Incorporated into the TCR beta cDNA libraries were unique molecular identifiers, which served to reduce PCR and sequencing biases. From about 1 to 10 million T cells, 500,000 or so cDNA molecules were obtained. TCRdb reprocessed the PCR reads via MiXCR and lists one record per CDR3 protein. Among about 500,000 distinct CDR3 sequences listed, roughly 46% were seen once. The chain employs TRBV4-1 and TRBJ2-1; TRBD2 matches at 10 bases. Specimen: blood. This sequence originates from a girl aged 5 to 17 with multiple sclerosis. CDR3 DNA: TGCGCCAGCAGCCAGACCCTAGCGGGAGTCCTTAATGAGCAGTTCTTC. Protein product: CASSQTLAGVLNEQFF.